Detailed here is one T cell receptor (beta chain). Its antigen is not known. The entry originates in a study of shared clonotypes between healthy human individuals. Study overall: Donors, aged 18 to 49, were a couple of women and three men.

Notes on the study in general: Larger estimated richness was generally seen in naive subsets than in memory subsets. Represented genetic and exposure-history diversity was restricted by having few donors.

Original data processing: Filtering differed for immunoSEQ, which gave only junction sequences without quality scores. TCRdb's table, derived via immunoSEQ multiplex PCR, lists solely in-frame clones and lacks some. V and J calls and clone size are as listed in that table; D and trimming were resolved from the DNA. The profile shows 2 million or so clones, 90% to 95% of them singletons. The CDR3 contains 15 residues. Germline V gene data show CDR1 as SGHVS and CDR2 as FNYEAQ. V was clipped by 5 bases and J by 5 bases, with 18 bases between them. This rearrangement joins TRBV7-6 to TRBJ2-5; perhaps D is TRBD1 or TRBD2 (5 bases each). The origin of this receptor is a man in his late teens or twenties in good health. What was sequenced was naive CD4+ T cells sorted from blood. This sample's subset: CD45RA+ positively selected. In DNA form, the CDR3 reads TGTGCCAGCAGCCTGCCGGGGACCATGGGCGAGACCCAGTACTTC. This codes for CASSLPGTMGETQYF.